This is a list of T cell receptor beta chains from one sample in a study of yellow fever vaccine responses in identical twins. MiXCR, applied by TCRdb to the RT-PCR reads, yields one record per CDR3 protein. There are about 3,600 distinct CDR3 sequences in the sample; 80% to 85% occur only once, and about 3.5% lies in the top ten. The starting material was T cells from blood (PBMCs), unsorted or a sorted subset (not recorded which), obtained before or after yellow fever vaccination (not recorded which). The receptors here all came from a woman between 18 and 29 years old who received the yellow fever vaccine. The CDR3 runs from the conserved cysteine through the conserved F or W. D genes are given only for firm matches. Size tells how often a clone was seen (once, few, many) or the class of an expanded clone, and some rows leave it out.

v_gene: TRBV29-1
abundance: NA
j_gene: TRBJ1-2
d_gene: NA
CDR3nt: TGCAGCGTCGCAGAGCAGGGTGGAGGCTACACCTTC
CDR3aa: CSVAEQGGGYTF

v_gene: TRBV24-1
abundance: NA
j_gene: TRBJ2-3
d_gene: TRBD1
CDR3nt: TGTGCCACCAGTGACCTGACAGGGGGAAAGACAGATACGCAGTATTTT
CDR3aa: CATSDLTGGKTDTQYF

v_gene: TRBV29-1
abundance: NA
j_gene: TRBJ2-1
d_gene: NA
CDR3nt: TGCAGCGTTGTGAGTTCAGGATACGTCTACAATGAGCAGTTCTTC
CDR3aa: CSVVSSGYVYNEQFF

v_gene: TRBV9
abundance: few
j_gene: TRBJ1-2
d_gene: NA
CDR3nt: TGTGCCAGCAGCGTAGAAAGGGGGTCCTATGGCTACACCTTC
CDR3aa: CASSVERGSYGYTF

v_gene: TRBV11-3
abundance: NA
j_gene: TRBJ2-3
d_gene: TRBD2
CDR3nt: TGTGCCAGCAGCTTCGAAATTGTGCTAGCGGGAGAAATAGATACGCAGTATTTT
CDR3aa: CASSFEIVLAGEIDTQYF

v_gene: TRBV11-1
abundance: NA
j_gene: TRBJ1-1
d_gene: NA
CDR3nt: TGTGCCAGCAGCCTAAACACTGAAGCTTTCTTT
CDR3aa: CASSLNTEAFF

v_gene: TRBV12-3/TRBV12-4
abundance: NA
j_gene: TRBJ2-7
d_gene: TRBD1
CDR3nt: TGTGCCAGCAGTTCCCCCGGGACAGGGTCGTACGAGCAGTACTTC
CDR3aa: CASSSPGTGSYEQYF

v_gene: TRBV29-1
abundance: NA
j_gene: TRBJ1-1
d_gene: NA
CDR3nt: TGCAGCGTTGACGGTTACATGAACACTGAAGCTTTCTTT
CDR3aa: CSVDGYMNTEAFF

v_gene: TRBV29-1
abundance: few
j_gene: TRBJ1-1
d_gene: TRBD1
CDR3nt: TGCAGCGCAAGACAGGGCACTGAAGCTTTCTTT
CDR3aa: CSARQGTEAFF

v_gene: TRBV6-4
abundance: NA
j_gene: TRBJ2-1
d_gene: NA
CDR3nt: TGTGCCAGCAGTGACTCAGGGACGCACTCCTACAATGAGCAGTTCTTC
CDR3aa: CASSDSGTHSYNEQFF

v_gene: TRBV12-3/TRBV12-4
abundance: NA
j_gene: TRBJ1-5
d_gene: TRBD1
CDR3nt: TGTGCCAGCAGACTATCGGGGACAGGCAGACATCAGCCCCAGCATTTT
CDR3aa: CASRLSGTGRHQPQHF

v_gene: TRBV5-6
abundance: NA
j_gene: TRBJ2-5
d_gene: TRBD1
CDR3nt: TGTGCCAGCAGCTCCCTACAGGGGGCTTGGGAGACCCAGTACTTC
CDR3aa: CASSSLQGAWETQYF

v_gene: TRBV10-3
abundance: NA
j_gene: TRBJ2-1
d_gene: NA
CDR3nt: TGTGCCATCAGTGAGGTTCTAGCTTTGGGTGAGCAGTTCTTC
CDR3aa: CAISEVLALGEQFF

v_gene: TRBV2
abundance: NA
j_gene: TRBJ1-4
d_gene: NA
CDR3nt: TGTGCCAGCAGTGAATTGAGGACTAATGAAAAACTGTTTTTT
CDR3aa: CASSELRTNEKLFF

v_gene: TRBV11-3
abundance: NA
j_gene: TRBJ2-3
d_gene: NA
CDR3nt: TGTGCCAGCAGCAAATGGGGGGACCGTTTATCTACGCAGTATTTT
CDR3aa: CASSKWGDRLSTQYF

v_gene: TRBV7-9
abundance: NA
j_gene: TRBJ2-1
d_gene: NA
CDR3nt: TGTGCCAGCACCTACAGTCTCTCGGGGGCGTCCTACAATGAGCAGTTCTTC
CDR3aa: CASTYSLSGASYNEQFF